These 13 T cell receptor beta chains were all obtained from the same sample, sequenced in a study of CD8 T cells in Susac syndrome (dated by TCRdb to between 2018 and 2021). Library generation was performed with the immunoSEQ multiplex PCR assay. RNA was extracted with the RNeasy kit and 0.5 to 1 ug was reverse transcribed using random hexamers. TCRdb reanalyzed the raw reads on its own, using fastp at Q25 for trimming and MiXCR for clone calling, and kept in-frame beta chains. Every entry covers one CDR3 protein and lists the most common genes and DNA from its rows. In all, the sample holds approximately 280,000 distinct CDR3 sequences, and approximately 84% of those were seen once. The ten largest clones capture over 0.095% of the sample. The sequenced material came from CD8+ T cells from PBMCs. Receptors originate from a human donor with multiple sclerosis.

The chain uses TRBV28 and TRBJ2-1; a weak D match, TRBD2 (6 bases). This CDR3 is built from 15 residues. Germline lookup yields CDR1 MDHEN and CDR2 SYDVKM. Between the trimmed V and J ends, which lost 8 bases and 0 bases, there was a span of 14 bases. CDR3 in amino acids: CASDSGETSYNEQFF. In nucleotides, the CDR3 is TGTGCCAGCGACTCGGGGGAGACCTCCTACAATGAGCAGTTCTTC.

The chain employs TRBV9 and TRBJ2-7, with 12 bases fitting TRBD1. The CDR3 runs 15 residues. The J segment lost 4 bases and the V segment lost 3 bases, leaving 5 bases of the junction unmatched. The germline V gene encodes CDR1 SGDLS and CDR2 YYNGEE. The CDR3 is CASSGGQGALYEQYF. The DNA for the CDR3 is TGTGCCAGCAGCGGGGGACAGGGGGCGCTTTACGAGCAGTACTTC.

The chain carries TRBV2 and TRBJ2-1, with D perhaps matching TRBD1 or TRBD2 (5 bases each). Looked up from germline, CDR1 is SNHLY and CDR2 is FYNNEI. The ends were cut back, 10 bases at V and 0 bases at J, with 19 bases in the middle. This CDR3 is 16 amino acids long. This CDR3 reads CAILRRGGSSYNEQFF. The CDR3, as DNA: TGTGCCATCCTGAGACGTGGGGGAAGCTCCTACAATGAGCAGTTCTTC.

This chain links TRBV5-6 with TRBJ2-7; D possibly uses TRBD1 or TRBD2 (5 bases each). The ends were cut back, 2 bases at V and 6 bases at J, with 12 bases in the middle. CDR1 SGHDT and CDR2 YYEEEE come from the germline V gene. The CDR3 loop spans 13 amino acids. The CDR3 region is CASSLQAGSEQYF. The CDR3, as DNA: TGTGCCAGCAGCTTACAGGCAGGGAGCGAGCAGTACTTC.

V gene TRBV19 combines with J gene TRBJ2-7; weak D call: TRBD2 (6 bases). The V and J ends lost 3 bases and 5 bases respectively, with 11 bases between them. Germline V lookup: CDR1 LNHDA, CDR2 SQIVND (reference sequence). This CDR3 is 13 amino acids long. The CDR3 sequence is CASSIGSGDEQYF. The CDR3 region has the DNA TGTGCCAGTAGTATCGGGTCGGGGGACGAGCAGTACTTC. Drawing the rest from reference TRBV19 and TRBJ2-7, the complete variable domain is DGGITQSPKYLFRKEGQNVTLSCEQNLNHDAMYWYRQDPGQGLRLIYYSQIVNDFQKGDIAEGYSVSREKKESFPLTVTSAQKNPTAFYLCASSIGSGDEQYFGPGTRLTVT.

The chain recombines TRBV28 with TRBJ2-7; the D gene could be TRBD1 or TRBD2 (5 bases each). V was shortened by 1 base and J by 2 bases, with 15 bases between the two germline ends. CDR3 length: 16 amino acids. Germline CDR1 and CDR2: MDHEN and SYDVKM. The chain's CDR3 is CASSLYHRDPTYEQYF. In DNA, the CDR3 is TGTGCCAGCAGTTTATATCACCGGGACCCCACCTACGAGCAGTACTTC.

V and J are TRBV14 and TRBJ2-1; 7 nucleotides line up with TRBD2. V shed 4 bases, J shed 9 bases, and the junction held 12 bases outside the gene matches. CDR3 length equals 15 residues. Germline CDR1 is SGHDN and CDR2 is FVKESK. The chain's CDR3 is CASSPRDYLLSEQFF. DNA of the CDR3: TGTGCCAGCAGCCCGCGGGACTACCTGCTTAGTGAGCAGTTCTTC.

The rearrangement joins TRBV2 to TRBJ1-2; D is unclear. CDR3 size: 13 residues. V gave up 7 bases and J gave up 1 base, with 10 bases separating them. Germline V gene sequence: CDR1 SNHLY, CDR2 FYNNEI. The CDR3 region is CASNPGYNYGYTF. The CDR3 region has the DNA TGTGCCAGCAATCCAGGATATAACTATGGCTACACCTTC.

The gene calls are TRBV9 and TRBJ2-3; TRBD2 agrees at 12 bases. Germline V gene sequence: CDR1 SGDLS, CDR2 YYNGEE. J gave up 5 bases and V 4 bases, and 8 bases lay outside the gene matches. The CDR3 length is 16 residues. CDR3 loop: CASSNRLAGVVDTQYF. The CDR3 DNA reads TGTGCCAGCAGCAACCGACTAGCGGGAGTTGTAGATACGCAGTATTTT.

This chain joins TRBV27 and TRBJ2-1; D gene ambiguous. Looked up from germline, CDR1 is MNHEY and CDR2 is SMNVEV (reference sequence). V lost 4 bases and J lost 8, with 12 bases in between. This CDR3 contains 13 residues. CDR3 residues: CASSSRVTDEQFF. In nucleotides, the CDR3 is TGTGCCAGCAGTTCGCGAGTAACGGATGAGCAGTTCTTC.

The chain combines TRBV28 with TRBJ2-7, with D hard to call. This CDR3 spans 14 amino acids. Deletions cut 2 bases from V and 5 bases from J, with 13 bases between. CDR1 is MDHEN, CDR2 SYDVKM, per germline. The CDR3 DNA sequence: TGTGCCAGCAGTTTAGAAGACGGAATACACGAGCAGTACTTC. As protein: CASSLEDGIHEQYF.

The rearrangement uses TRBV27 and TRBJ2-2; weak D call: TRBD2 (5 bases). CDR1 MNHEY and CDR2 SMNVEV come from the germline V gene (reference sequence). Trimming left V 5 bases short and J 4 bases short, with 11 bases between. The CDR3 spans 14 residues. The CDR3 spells CASSRRATTGELFF. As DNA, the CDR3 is TGTGCCAGCAGTCGGCGGGCCACCACCGGGGAGCTGTTTTTT.

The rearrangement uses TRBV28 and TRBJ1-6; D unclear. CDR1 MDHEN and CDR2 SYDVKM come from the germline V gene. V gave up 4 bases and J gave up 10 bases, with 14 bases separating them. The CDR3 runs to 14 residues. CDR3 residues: CASSWSEPKSPLHF. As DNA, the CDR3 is TGTGCCAGCAGTTGGTCGGAGCCGAAATCACCCCTCCACTTT.